This passage covers 27 T cell receptor beta chains from one sample sequenced in a study of T-cell reconstitution after alpha-beta-depleted transplantation in children. The TCRbeta library incorporated unique molecular identifiers. Using its own MiXCR run on the PCR reads, TCRdb lists one record per CDR3 protein. The sample has around 200,000 distinct CDR3 sequences; roughly 6.8% are singletons. This sample comprised PBMCs from the stem cell graft donor, obtained from the stem cell graft. These receptor sequences come from a human donor who donated a stem cell graft to a child with Wiskott-Aldrich syndrome.

This clonotype has a count of ten or more. V usage is TRBV28 and J usage is TRBJ1-5; a possible D gene is TRBD1 (6 bases). The CDR3 length is 14 residues. V was trimmed by 6 bases and J by 5 bases, leaving 14 bases between them. In germline, CDR1 is MDHEN, CDR2 SYDVKM. Here the CDR3 DNA reads TGTGCCAGCAGCATGCAGGGGATGGATCAGCCCCAGCATTTT. This translates into CASSMQGMDQPQHF.

The chain links TRBV18 to TRBJ2-6; D unclear. CDR1 is KGHSH, CDR2 LQKENI, per germline. V lost 0 bases to trimming and J lost 0 bases, with 6 bases between them. The CDR3 loop spans 16 amino acids. CDR3 DNA: TGTGCCAGCTCACCACCCCTAAGCTCTGGGGCCAACGTCCTGACTTTC. It translates to CASSPPLSSGANVLTF.

The J gene is TRBJ1-4, the V gene TRBV12-3 or TRBV12-4, with no clear D. The CDR3 is 14 amino acids. Trimming took off 3 bases at V and 12 bases at J, with 17 bases between the two ends. Written as DNA, the CDR3 is TGTGCCAGCAGTTTCATCGGCGGACCCCCAGAACTGTTTTTT. Its protein is CASSFIGGPPELFF.

Of note for this clonotype: A read error may explain this, as a much larger clone is one base away. The CDR3 DNA is TGCAGCCTCGTTCCACCCCTCCAAGAGACCCAGTACTTC. Encoded protein: CSLVPPLQETQYF. The rearrangement links TRBV20-1 to TRBJ2-5, with D unresolved. Germline CDR1 DFQATT, CDR2 SNEGSKA (reference sequence). The CDR3 contains 13 residues.

This clonotype was counted ten times or more. The J gene is TRBJ1-2, the V gene TRBV10-3; 12 bases match TRBD1. V was clipped by 4 bases and J by 6 bases; unmatched bases: 6. This CDR3 is 15 amino acids long. CDR1 is ENHRY, CDR2 SYGVKD, per germline. CDR3 DNA: TGTGCCATCAGTGCTGGGGACAGGGGGCTGAATGGCTACACCTTC. Its translation is CAISAGDRGLNGYTF.

In its sample, this clonotype was seen a few times. The V gene is TRBV5-1, the J gene TRBJ1-2; D gene ambiguous. There are 14 residues in the CDR3. V lost 4 bases, J lost 2 bases, and 12 bases lay in between. Germline CDR1 SGHRS, CDR2 YFSETQ. The CDR3 reads CASSPVAGNYGYTF. CDR3 nucleotide sequence: TGCGCCAGCAGCCCCGTAGCGGGGAACTATGGCTACACCTTC.

The sample holds many counts of this clonotype. The rearrangement joins TRBV7-8 to TRBJ2-4; the D gene could be TRBD1 or TRBD2 (5 bases each). The CDR3 contains 16 residues. The germline CDR1 and CDR2 sequences are SGHVS and FQNEAQ. Trimming left V 4 bases short and J 0 bases short, with 13 bases between. CDR3 region: CASSSPGGTAKNIQYF. The CDR3 coding sequence is TGTGCCAGCAGCTCCCCAGGTGGGACAGCCAAAAACATTCAGTACTTC.

This rearrangement joins TRBV3-1 to TRBJ2-5; TRBD2 matches 12 bases. The V gene end was trimmed by 4 bases and the J gene end by 5 bases; junction bases not matched to a gene: 11. The CDR3 extends over 17 amino acids. Germline CDR1 is LGHDT and CDR2 is YNNKEL (reference sequence). This CDR3 is CASSPGGLAGSIETQYF. As DNA, the CDR3 is TGTGCCAGCAGCCCCGGCGGACTAGCGGGGAGTATTGAGACCCAGTACTTC.

This clonotype was recorded a few times. J is TRBJ2-4 and V is TRBV5-1; D unclear. Germline V gene sequence: CDR1 SGHRS, CDR2 YFSETQ. The ends were cut back, 4 bases at V and 4 bases at J, with 18 bases in the middle. The CDR3 covers 16 residues. The CDR3 DNA follows: TGCGCCAGCAGCCCTAGTCAAGCTGACCGAAAAAACATTCAGTACTTC. Translation: CASSPSQADRKNIQYF.

This clonotype was picked up a small number of times. The J gene is TRBJ2-4, the V gene TRBV6-2 or TRBV6-3; D not certain. This CDR3 comprises 16 residues. CDR1 and CDR2 (germline): MNHEY, SVGEGT. The V and J ends lost 2 bases and 0 bases respectively, with 11 bases between them. The CDR3 nucleotides are TGTGCCAGCAGTTACAAAGATGACGGAGCCAAAAACATTCAGTACTTC. Its protein product is CASSYKDDGAKNIQYF.

This clonotype was counted ten times or more. This rearrangement joins TRBV7-6 to TRBJ2-3; 7 bases map to TRBD1. Germline CDR1 SGHVS, CDR2 FNYEAQ. The CDR3 extends over 13 amino acids. The trim removed 3 bases at V and 8 bases at J, leaving 5 bases unmatched. The CDR3 sequence: CASSFKGGGTQYF. DNA of the CDR3: TGTGCCAGCAGCTTCAAAGGGGGCGGTACGCAGTATTTT.

The chain combines TRBV28 with TRBJ2-7, with D tentatively TRBD1 or TRBD2 (5 bases each). CDR1 is MDHEN, CDR2 SYDVKM, per germline. The CDR3 length is 15 residues. V lost 6 bases and J lost 3, with 18 bases in between. The CDR3 bases are TGTGCCAGCAGGACTCCGGGACCTAACCACTACGAGCAGTACTTC. It translates to CASRTPGPNHYEQYF.

This clonotype was observed once. A read error is possible here, since a much larger clone lies one base away. The rearrangement joins TRBV12-3 or TRBV12-4 to TRBJ2-1, with D perhaps matching TRBD2 (6 bases). CDR3 size: 19 residues. The ends were cut back, 4 bases at V and 0 bases at J, with 22 bases in the middle. CDR3 amino acids: CASSYGVTGGGSSYNEQFF. The CDR3 DNA is TGTGCCAGCAGTTACGGGGTAACTGGCGGAGGGAGCTCCTACAATGAGCAGTTCTTC.

This clonotype was recorded many times. The chain recombines TRBV7-4 with TRBJ1-3, with 7 bases that match TRBD1. Germline CDR1 is SGHVT and CDR2 is SQSDAQ. The CDR3 totals 14 residues. The ends lost 6 bases at V and 8 bases at J; junction bases unmatched: 10. The chain's CDR3 is CASRRDSQRYTIYF. CDR3 coding DNA: TGTGCCAGCAGACGGGACAGCCAGAGGTACACCATATATTTT.

This clonotype turned up a few times. The rearrangement uses TRBV5-1 and TRBJ2-1; D is possibly TRBD2 (6 bases). The V and J ends lost 6 bases and 8 bases respectively, with 18 bases between them. The CDR3 length is 14 residues. In germline, CDR1 is SGHRS, CDR2 YFSETQ. The CDR3 reads CASTDLRSGDEQFF. Here the CDR3 DNA reads TGCGCCAGCACCGATCTACGGTCGGGGGATGAGCAGTTCTTC.

This clonotype was observed at least ten times. The chain recombines TRBV6-1 with TRBJ2-2, with D possibly being TRBD2 (5 bases). Germline CDR1 reads MNHNS; CDR2 reads SASEGT. CDR3 length: 14 residues. V lost 8 bases and J lost 3, with 13 bases in between. CDR3 sequence: CASWDSGYTGELFF. The CDR3 nucleotides are TGTGCCAGCTGGGATTCGGGGTACACCGGGGAGCTGTTTTTT.

A few counts support this clonotype. The rearrangement uses TRBV28 and TRBJ2-7; 8 positions match TRBD2. Germline V gene sequence: CDR1 MDHEN, CDR2 SYDVKM. Trimming removed 3 bases from V and 3 bases from J; junction bases left unmatched: 16. The CDR3 sequence is 18 residues long. The CDR3 reads CASSFYYPTSGGIYEQYF. In nucleotides, the CDR3 is TGTGCCAGCAGTTTTTATTACCCCACTAGCGGAGGGATCTACGAGCAGTACTTC. The variable domain in full, with the rest retrieved from reference TRBV28 and TRBJ2-7, is DVKVTQSSRYLVKRTGEKVFLECVQDMDHENMFWYRQDPGLGLRLIYFSYDVKMKEKGDIPEGYSVSREKKERFSLILESASTNQTSMYLCASSFYYPTSGGIYEQYFGPGTRLTVT.

This clonotype came up many times. The rearrangement links TRBV20-1 to TRBJ1-2; D might be TRBD1 (5 bases). V lost 0 bases, J lost 8 bases, and 19 bases lay in between. This CDR3 has 15 amino acids. Per the germline V gene, CDR1 is DFQATT and CDR2 is SNEGSKA (reference sequence). This CDR3 reads CSAREPQGPSRGYTF. The CDR3, as DNA: TGCAGTGCTAGAGAGCCCCAGGGCCCTAGCAGGGGCTACACCTTC.

In its sample, this clonotype was seen many times. Written as DNA, the CDR3 is TGCGCCAGCAGCCAAGATCAGGGCAGGGTGTTTGATGGCTACACCTTC. Its translation is CASSQDQGRVFDGYTF. The chain recombines TRBV4-1 with TRBJ1-2, with D possibly matching TRBD1 (5 bases). CDR1 MGHRA and CDR2 YSYEKL come from the germline V gene. This CDR3 comprises 16 residues. Trimming cost V 0 bases and J 6 bases, with 17 bases left between them.

The table lists this clonotype with a few counts. The gene calls are TRBV5-1 and TRBJ1-6, with a weak D call TRBD1 (5 bases). The CDR3 has 16 residues. The germline V gene encodes CDR1 SGHRS and CDR2 YFSETQ. The ends were cut back, 0 bases at V and 8 bases at J, with 15 bases in the middle. The CDR3 nucleotides are TGCGCCAGCAGCTTGGGCAGGGATCTTCGGTATTCACCCCTCCACTTT. This encodes CASSLGRDLRYSPLHF.

This clonotype was seen many times. The chain carries TRBV4-1 and TRBJ2-7; D is perhaps TRBD2 (6 bases). Trimming stripped 4 bases from V and 7 bases from J, with 17 bases between. Per germline, CDR1 MGHRA and CDR2 YSYEKL. The CDR3 length is 14 residues. The CDR3 sequence is CASSLASPGGEQYF. The CDR3 DNA follows: TGCGCCAGCAGCCTCGCCAGTCCTGGGGGGGAGCAGTACTTC.

This clonotype was observed many times. V usage is TRBV7-2 and J usage is TRBJ1-2; D gene uncertain. The CDR3 spans 15 residues. Germline-derived CDR1 and CDR2 are SGHTA and FQGNSA. Trimming took off 1 base at V and 3 bases at J, with 12 bases between the two ends. The CDR3, as DNA: TGTGCCAGCAGCTTAGGACGTAGGCTTGACTATGGCTACACCTTC. Protein product: CASSLGRRLDYGYTF.

This clonotype was counted at least ten times. This rearrangement joins TRBV27 to TRBJ2-3; no definite D call. V dropped 0 bases and J dropped 5 bases, with 6 bases sitting between them. CDR3 length equals 13 residues. Germline-derived CDR1 and CDR2 are MNHEY and SMNVEV (reference sequence). The CDR3: CASSLSRVDTQYF. CDR3 nucleotide sequence: TGTGCCAGCAGTTTATCAAGAGTAGATACGCAGTATTTT.

Ten or more counts support this clonotype. The chain is built from TRBV20-1 and TRBJ2-1; D perhaps matches TRBD2 (7 bases). Trimming pared 0 bases from V and 9 bases from J, leaving 15 bases between. Germline V CDR1 and CDR2: DFQATT, SNEGSKA (reference sequence). The CDR3 totals 14 residues. DNA of the CDR3: TGCAGTGCTAGAGATCAAAGGGGGGGGATTGAGCAGTTCTTC. Protein sequence: CSARDQRGGIEQFF.

This clonotype was counted many times. This chain uses TRBV4-3 with TRBJ2-3; tentatively, D is TRBD1 (5 bases). The CDR3 loop spans 15 amino acids. V gave up 0 bases and J gave up 2 bases, with 9 bases separating them. Germline CDR1 LGHNA, CDR2 YSLEER. CDR3 protein: CASSQDPRDTDTQYF. The CDR3 DNA is TGCGCCAGCAGCCAAGACCCCAGGGACACAGATACGCAGTATTTT.

The chain couples TRBV7-2 to TRBJ2-3, with D perhaps TRBD2 (5 bases). V lost 6 bases and J 3 bases, leaving 16 bases between the germline ends. Germline lookup yields CDR1 SGHTA and CDR2 FQGNSA. There are 15 residues in the CDR3. The CDR3 sequence is CASRWTGIATDTQYF. DNA of the CDR3: TGTGCCAGCAGATGGACCGGGATCGCGACAGATACGCAGTATTTT.

The table lists this clonotype with many counts. The chain has TRBV6-5 and TRBJ2-4; TRBD2 agrees at 13 bases. CDR3 size: 18 residues. The V segment lost 2 bases and the J segment 1 base; nucleotides outside the gene matches: 5. Germline V gives CDR1 MNHEY, CDR2 SVGAGI. The CDR3 DNA sequence: TGTGCCAGCAGTTACACGACTAGCGGGAGGTCGGCCAAAAACATTCAGTACTTC. This codes for CASSYTTSGRSAKNIQYF.